Sequencing of this T cell receptor (beta chain) was carried out in a study of T cells in Graves' hyperthyroidism and ophthalmopathy. Study information: Initial diagnosis, before any treatment, was when peripheral blood was collected.

This clonotype has ten or more counts. No antigen is known for it. Researchers took RNA transcripts and amplified the TCR beta CDR3 regions from them. When the TCR CDR3 underwent first-round RT-PCR, the HTBI primer set was used. TCRdb ran MiXCR on the multiplex PCR reads and lists one entry per CDR3 protein. Among 340,000 or so distinct CDR3 sequences listed, approximately 22% were seen once. Study-level findings and limits: A median approximately 6.5 months before onset, the model predicted ophthalmopathy.

This CDR3 comprises 13 residues. The V gene lost 3 bases and the J gene lost 2 bases, with 8 bases spanning the gap. V and J are TRBV12-3 or TRBV12-4 and TRBJ2-7, with D perhaps matching TRBD1 (6 bases). Sequencing was carried out using blood. The TCR was taken from a woman aged 45-60 years with Graves' hyperthyroidism. The DNA for the CDR3 is TGTGCCAGCAGTTTGAGGGGGACCTACGAGCAGTACTTC. This gives the protein CASSLRGTYEQYF.